This TCR beta chain originates from a study of cytomegalovirus exposure and HLA in healthy donors. Study-wide background: An analysis done earlier identified about 100 million unique TCR beta sequences from about 180 million T cells.

Of note for this clone: The antigen remains undetermined.

The CDR3 sequence is 14 residues long. The germline gives CDR1 SGHRS, CDR2 YFSETQ. The ends were cut back, 0 bases at V and 4 bases at J, with 10 bases in the middle. Points from the study as a whole: TCR beta chains numbering under 200 were designated cytomegalovirus-associated. Reports showed the classifier diagnosing cytomegalovirus status with high specificity and sensitivity. Prior analysis indicated that the majority of TCR beta V segments exhibited productivity approximately 87% or approximately 30% of the time.

Both 60 Vbeta primers and 13 Jbeta primers went into the PCR. Assay used: immunoSEQ multiplex PCR; TCRdb lists only in-frame clones, some missing. The table lists some 80,000 clones. This clonotype was sampled from a man aged 45-60 years in good health and CMV-seropositive. The J gene is TRBJ1-1, the V gene TRBV5-1, with a tentative D call TRBD1 (5 bases). The sample consisted of PBMCs. CDR3 sequence reads: CASSLVGGGTEAFF. The CDR3, as DNA: TGCGCCAGCAGCTTGGTGGGGGGTGGCACTGAAGCTTTCTTT.